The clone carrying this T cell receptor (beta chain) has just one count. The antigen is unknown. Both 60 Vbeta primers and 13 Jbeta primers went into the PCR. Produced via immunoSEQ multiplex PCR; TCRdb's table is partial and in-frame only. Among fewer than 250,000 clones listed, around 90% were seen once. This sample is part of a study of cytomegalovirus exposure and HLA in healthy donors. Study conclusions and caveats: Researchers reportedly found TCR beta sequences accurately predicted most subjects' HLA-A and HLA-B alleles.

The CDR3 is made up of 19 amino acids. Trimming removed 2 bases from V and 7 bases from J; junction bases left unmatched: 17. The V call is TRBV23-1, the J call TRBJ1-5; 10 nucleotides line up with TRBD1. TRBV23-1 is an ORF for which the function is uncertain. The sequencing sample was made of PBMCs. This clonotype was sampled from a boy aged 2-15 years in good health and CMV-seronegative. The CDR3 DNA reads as TGCGCCAGCAGTCAACCTAACATACCGGGACAGGGGAACGGACAGCCCCAGCATTTT. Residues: CASSQPNIPGQGNGQPQHF.